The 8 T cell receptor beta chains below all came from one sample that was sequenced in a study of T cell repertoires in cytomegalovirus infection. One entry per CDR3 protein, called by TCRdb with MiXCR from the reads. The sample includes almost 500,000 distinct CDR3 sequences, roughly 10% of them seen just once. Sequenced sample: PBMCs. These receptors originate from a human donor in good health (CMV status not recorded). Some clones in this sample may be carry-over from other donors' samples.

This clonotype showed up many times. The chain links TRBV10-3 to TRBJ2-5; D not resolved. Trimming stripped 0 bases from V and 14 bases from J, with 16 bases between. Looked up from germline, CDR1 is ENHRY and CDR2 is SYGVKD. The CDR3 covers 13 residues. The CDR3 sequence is CAISESSPDGQYF. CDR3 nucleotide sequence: TGTGCCATCAGTGAGTCGTCCCCTGACGGGCAATACTTC.

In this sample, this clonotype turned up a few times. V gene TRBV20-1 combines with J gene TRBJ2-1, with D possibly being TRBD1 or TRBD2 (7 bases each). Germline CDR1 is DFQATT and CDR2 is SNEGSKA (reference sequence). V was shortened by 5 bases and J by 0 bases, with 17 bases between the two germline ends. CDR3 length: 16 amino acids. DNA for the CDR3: TGCAGTGCTGAGGGAGGGAGGGACAGCTCCTACAATGAGCAGTTCTTC. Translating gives CSAEGGRDSSYNEQFF.

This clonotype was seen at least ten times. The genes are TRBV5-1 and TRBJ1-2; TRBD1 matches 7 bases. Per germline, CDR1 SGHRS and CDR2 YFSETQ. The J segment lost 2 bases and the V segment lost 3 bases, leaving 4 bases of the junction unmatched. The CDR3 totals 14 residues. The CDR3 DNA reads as TGCGCCAGCAGCTCCGCGGGACAGAACTATGGCTACACCTTC. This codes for CASSSAGQNYGYTF.

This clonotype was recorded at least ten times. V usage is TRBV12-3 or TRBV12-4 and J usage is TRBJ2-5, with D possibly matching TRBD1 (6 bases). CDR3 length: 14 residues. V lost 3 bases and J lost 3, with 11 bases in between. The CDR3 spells CASSFQGLEETQYF. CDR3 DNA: TGTGCCAGCAGTTTCCAGGGGCTTGAAGAGACCCAGTACTTC.

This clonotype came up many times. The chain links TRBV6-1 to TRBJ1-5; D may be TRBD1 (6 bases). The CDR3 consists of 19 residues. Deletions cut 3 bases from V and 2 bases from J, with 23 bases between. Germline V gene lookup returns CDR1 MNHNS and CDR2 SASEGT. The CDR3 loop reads CASSDDGQSRIWRNQPQHF. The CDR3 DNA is TGTGCCAGCAGTGATGACGGACAGTCTAGAATTTGGCGCAATCAGCCCCAGCATTTT.

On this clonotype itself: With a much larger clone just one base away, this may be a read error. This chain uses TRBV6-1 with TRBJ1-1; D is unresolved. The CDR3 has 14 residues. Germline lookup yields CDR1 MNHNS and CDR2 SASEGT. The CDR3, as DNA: TGTGCCAGCTGTGAATTCCTGACGGACACTGAAGCTTTCTTT. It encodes CASCEFLTDTEAFF.

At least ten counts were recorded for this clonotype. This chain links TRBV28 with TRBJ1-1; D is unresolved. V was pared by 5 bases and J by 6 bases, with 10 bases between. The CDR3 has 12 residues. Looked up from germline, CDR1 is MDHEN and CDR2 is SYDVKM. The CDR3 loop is CASSPVWAEAFF. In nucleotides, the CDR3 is TGTGCCAGCAGTCCCGTGTGGGCTGAAGCTTTCTTT.

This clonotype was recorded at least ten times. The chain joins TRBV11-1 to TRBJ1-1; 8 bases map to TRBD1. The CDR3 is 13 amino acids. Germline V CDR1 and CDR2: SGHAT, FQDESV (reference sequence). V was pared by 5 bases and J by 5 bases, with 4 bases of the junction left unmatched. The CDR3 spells CASSPGGWTEAFF. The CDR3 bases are TGTGCCAGCAGCCCAGGGGGCTGGACTGAAGCTTTCTTT. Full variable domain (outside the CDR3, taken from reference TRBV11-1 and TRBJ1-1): EAEVAQSPRYKITEKSQAVAFWCDPISGHATLYWYRQILGQGPELLVQFQDESVVDDSQLPKDRFSAERLKGVDSTLKIQPAELGDSAMYLCASSPGGWTEAFFGQGTRLTVV.